The 28 T cell receptor beta chains reported below all come from one sample, sequenced in a study of cytomegalovirus exposure and HLA in healthy donors. PCR used 60 Vbeta primers and 13 Jbeta primers. Assay: immunoSEQ multiplex PCR; the TCRdb copy retains only in-frame clones and omits some. The sample yields about 200,000 clones, 70% seen once. Sequenced: PBMCs. The receptor source for this set is a man in his forties or fifties in good health and CMV-seropositive.

The sample holds a few counts of this clone. The chain uses TRBV6-6 and TRBJ2-1; 9 bases match TRBD1. Per germline, CDR1 MNHNY and CDR2 SVGAGI (reference sequence). This CDR3 spans 14 amino acids. With V trimmed by 3 bases and J by 6 bases, 3 bases remained unmatched. CDR3 sequence: CASSYWGQGNEQFF. CDR3 sequence (DNA): TGTGCCAGCAGTTATTGGGGACAGGGCAATGAGCAGTTCTTC.

This clone showed up just a few times. Other DNA sequences from this sample encode an identical CDR3 as well. V gene TRBV7-2 combines with J gene TRBJ2-3, with 11 bases matching TRBD1. Trimming removed 3 bases from V and 5 bases from J; junction bases left unmatched: 1. Looked up from germline, CDR1 is SGHTA and CDR2 is FQGNSA. The CDR3 totals 14 residues. CDR3 protein: CASSLDRGRDTQYF. CDR3 nucleotide sequence: TGTGCCAGCAGCTTGGACAGGGGGCGAGATACGCAGTATTTT.

V usage is TRBV14 and J usage is TRBJ1-1, with 7 bases aligning to TRBD1. The CDR3 has 14 amino acids. Per germline, CDR1 SGHDN and CDR2 FVKESK. Trimming cost V 1 base and J 6 bases; bases outside gene matches: 5. Written as DNA, the CDR3 is TGTGCCAGCAGCCAAGCTAGACAGGGCGCTGAAGCTTTCTTT. It encodes CASSQARQGAEAFF.

V and J are TRBV6-6 and TRBJ1-5; D gene ambiguous. Germline V gene data show CDR1 as MNHNY and CDR2 as SVGAGI (reference sequence). Deletions cut 4 bases from V and 2 bases from J, with 9 bases between. The CDR3 covers 14 residues. CDR3 sequence reads: CASSFSEGNQPQHF. CDR3 sequence (DNA): TGTGCCAGCAGTTTCTCGGAGGGCAATCAGCCCCAGCATTTT.

There are a few counts of this clone. The chain links TRBV4-1 to TRBJ1-1, with 12 bases identical to TRBD1. Germline values: CDR1 MGHRA, CDR2 YSYEKL. The CDR3 contains 16 residues. Trimming at V came to 4 bases and at J to 5 bases, leaving 8 bases not matched to a gene. DNA for the CDR3: TGCGCCAGCAGCCGGGACAGGGGGCAACTTGGTACTGAAGCTTTCTTT. Its protein product is CASSRDRGQLGTEAFF.

The chain uses TRBV18 and TRBJ2-5; tentative D call: TRBD1 (6 bases). The V gene's germline CDR1 is KGHSH and CDR2 LQKENI. The CDR3 totals 13 residues. With 4 bases removed from V and 5 bases from J, the gap between germline ends came to 11 bases. CDR3 region: CASSRERGETQYF. The CDR3 coding sequence is TGTGCCAGCTCACGCGAGAGGGGGGAGACCCAGTACTTC.

The V call is TRBV19, the J call TRBJ1-2; 7 nucleotides line up with TRBD1. Trimming at V came to 9 bases and at J to 4 bases, leaving 8 bases not matched to a gene. Germline CDR1 and CDR2: LNHDA and SQIVND (reference sequence). The CDR3 has 13 residues. This chain's CDR3 is CASEPPGGYGYTF. CDR3 DNA: TGTGCCAGCGAGCCTCCAGGGGGCTATGGCTACACCTTC.

Here the CDR3 reads CASSQAGGSNEKLFF. CDR3 nucleotides: TGCGCCAGCAGCCAGGCTGGAGGGTCTAATGAAAAACTGTTTTTT. The chain joins TRBV4-1 to TRBJ1-4, with D unresolved. V was cut by 3 bases and J by 3 bases, with 11 bases left in between. The CDR3 runs to 15 residues. CDR1 MGHRA and CDR2 YSYEKL come from the germline V gene.

The chain couples TRBV28 to TRBJ2-1; D uncertain. There are 15 residues in the CDR3. Trimming left V 1 base short and J 8 bases short, with 15 bases between. The V gene's germline CDR1 is MDHEN and CDR2 SYDVKM. The CDR3 loop is CASSLYVARVDEQFF. The CDR3, as DNA: TGTGCCAGCAGTTTATACGTAGCCAGAGTGGATGAGCAGTTCTTC. Full variable domain (remainder filled in from reference TRBV28 and TRBJ2-1): DVKVTQSSRYLVKRTGEKVFLECVQDMDHENMFWYRQDPGLGLRLIYFSYDVKMKEKGDIPEGYSVSREKKERFSLILESASTNQTSMYLCASSLYVARVDEQFFGPGTRLTVL.

V is TRBV28 and J is TRBJ2-3, with 7 positions matching TRBD2. The germline V gene has CDR1 MDHEN and CDR2 SYDVKM. V shed 11 bases and J 0 bases; nucleotides not matched to a gene: 11. The length of the CDR3 is 15 residues. The CDR3 spells CASRPGGRSTDTQYF. CDR3 bases: TGTGCCTCCCGACCCGGCGGGAGAAGCACAGATACGCAGTATTTT. Variable domain in full (rest from reference TRBV28 and TRBJ2-3): DVKVTQSSRYLVKRTGEKVFLECVQDMDHENMFWYRQDPGLGLRLIYFSYDVKMKEKGDIPEGYSVSREKKERFSLILESASTNQTSMYLCASRPGGRSTDTQYFGPGTRLTVL.

The rearrangement joins TRBV5-1 to TRBJ1-1; TRBD1 might be the D (6 bases). Trimming left V 2 bases short and J 1 base short, with 15 bases between. The germline gives CDR1 SGHRS, CDR2 YFSETQ. The CDR3 is 16 amino acids. This chain's CDR3 is CASSLQPGERNTEAFF. The CDR3, as DNA: TGCGCCAGCAGCTTACAACCAGGGGAACGGAACACTGAAGCTTTCTTT.

The gene calls are TRBV18 and TRBJ1-4, with 8 nucleotides matching TRBD1. Germline CDR1 is KGHSH and CDR2 is LQKENI. Losses at the gene ends were 5 bases for V and 8 bases for J; bases not matched to a gene: 10. This CDR3 has 15 residues. The CDR3 nucleotides are TGTGCCAGCTCATCAACGACAGGGGCTATAGAAAAACTGTTTTTT. Translating it yields CASSSTTGAIEKLFF.

This clone was seen only once. This sequence joins TRBV11-2 and TRBJ1-1; 8 bases agree with TRBD1. Losses at the gene ends were 1 base for V and 5 bases for J; bases not matched to a gene: 3. The CDR3 is 14 residues long. Germline V gene sequence: CDR1 SGHAT, CDR2 FQNNGV. The CDR3 bases are TGTGCCAGCAGCTTAGTAACAGGGGGGACTGAAGCTTTCTTT. Amino acid sequence: CASSLVTGGTEAFF.

As regards this clone: The identical CDR3 is also encoded by other nucleotide sequences in the sample. V usage is TRBV5-4 and J usage is TRBJ2-7; D is perhaps TRBD2 (7 bases). V lost 2 bases and J lost 1, with 10 bases in between. Germline V CDR1 and CDR2: SGHNT, YYREEE (reference sequence). The CDR3 extends over 14 amino acids. CDR3 in amino acids: CASSLGGGSYEQYF. In DNA, the CDR3 is TGTGCCAGCAGCTTAGGGGGGGGTTCCTACGAGCAGTACTTC.

This clone has just a few counts. The chain uses TRBV7-9 and TRBJ2-7; no clear D gene. CDR1 and CDR2 (germline): SEHNR, FQNEAQ (reference sequence). Trimming left V 5 bases short and J 4 bases short, with 9 bases between. The CDR3 runs to 12 residues. Here the CDR3 DNA reads TGTGCCAGCAGCCCCTCGGTTTACGAGCAGTACTTC. Its protein is CASSPSVYEQYF.

The chain links TRBV25-1 to TRBJ1-1; D is perhaps TRBD1 (5 bases). The CDR3 length is 15 residues. V dropped 6 bases and J dropped 0 bases, with 14 bases sitting between them. The V gene's germline CDR1 is MGHDK and CDR2 SYGVNS. The CDR3 sequence: CASRPPGGVNTEAFF. As DNA, the CDR3 is TGTGCCAGCAGACCTCCCGGAGGGGTGAACACTGAAGCTTTCTTT.

The V call is TRBV19, the J call TRBJ2-7; the match to TRBD1 covers 10 bases. Germline lookup yields CDR1 LNHDA and CDR2 SQIVND (reference sequence). The CDR3 has 14 amino acids. Trimming at V came to 5 bases and at J to 2 bases, leaving 3 bases not matched to a gene. CDR3 protein: CASSPGQGAYEQYF. The CDR3 DNA sequence: TGTGCCAGTAGTCCCGGACAGGGGGCCTACGAGCAGTACTTC.

The chain recombines TRBV19 with TRBJ1-4; D remains unclear. The V end lost 1 base, the J end lost 7 bases, and 16 bases lay between the germline ends. The CDR3 contains 16 residues. Germline assignment: CDR1 LNHDA and CDR2 SQIVND (reference sequence). The CDR3 reads CASSIGSGGWGEKLFF. In DNA form, the CDR3 reads TGTGCCAGTAGTATAGGGAGCGGCGGTTGGGGTGAAAAACTGTTTTTT.

The V gene is TRBV21-1, the J gene TRBJ2-7; the table's D call TRBD1 went unverified against the DNA. TRBV21-1 constitutes a pseudogene. The CDR3 extends over 14 amino acids. The CDR3 sequence is CASSTVDRGGEQYF. The CDR3 DNA reads as TGTGCCAGCAGCACAGTAGACAGGGGTGGCGAGCAGTACTTC.

The sample holds one count of this clone. The chain couples TRBV18 to TRBJ1-1; 9 bases fit TRBD1. The germline V gene encodes CDR1 KGHSH and CDR2 LQKENI. V trimming: 6 bases; J trimming: 1 base; junction bases outside the gene matches: 3. The CDR3 runs to 14 residues. CDR3 region: CASSRTGENTEAFF. DNA of the CDR3: TGTGCCAGCTCCCGGACAGGGGAGAACACTGAAGCTTTCTTT.

The chain joins TRBV10-3 to TRBJ2-7; 7 nucleotides match TRBD1. V gave up 6 bases and J gave up 2 bases; unmatched junction bases: 7. The CDR3 contains 14 residues. Germline-derived CDR1 and CDR2 are ENHRY and SYGVKD. The CDR3 DNA is TGTGCCATCAGCCAACTGACAGGGCCCTACGAGCAGTACTTC. Translating gives CAISQLTGPYEQYF.

This chain connects TRBV15 to TRBJ2-5; 15 bases line up with TRBD2. V shed 1 base, J shed 3 bases, and the junction held 0 bases outside the gene matches. The germline V gene encodes CDR1 LNHNV and CDR2 YYDKDF (reference sequence). The CDR3 runs 16 residues. The CDR3 DNA is TGTGCCACCAGCAGAGGGACTAGCGGGGGGGAAGAGACCCAGTACTTC. It encodes CATSRGTSGGEETQYF.

The genes are TRBV6-4 and TRBJ2-1, with TRBD2 matching 9 bases. The trim removed 6 bases at V and 5 bases at J, leaving 8 bases unmatched. CDR3 length equals 15 residues. CDR1 is MRHNA and CDR2 is SNTAGT in the germline V gene. CDR3 DNA: TGTGCCAGCAGCTCAATAGCGGGGGTCGACAATGAGCAGTTCTTC. The encoded protein is CASSSIAGVDNEQFF.

The chain is built from TRBV25-1 and TRBJ1-4, with TRBD1 as a possible D gene (6 bases). This CDR3 has 14 amino acids. Germline CDR1 and CDR2: MGHDK and SYGVNS. Trimming removed 3 bases at V and 6 bases at J, with 11 bases between. The CDR3 region has the DNA TGTGCCAGCAGTGAGGCAGGGGAAGATGAAAAACTGTTTTTT. This translates into CASSEAGEDEKLFF.

This chain uses TRBV7-2 with TRBJ1-1, with a possible D match to TRBD1 (6 bases). Germline values: CDR1 SGHTA, CDR2 FQGNSA. Trimming took off 6 bases at V and 3 bases at J, with 11 bases between the two ends. The length of the CDR3 is 13 residues. For the CDR3, the DNA is TGTGCCAGCAGTCCTAGGACAGACACTGAAGCTTTCTTT. Its protein is CASSPRTDTEAFF.

The chain employs TRBV6-4 and TRBJ1-1; no definite D call. CDR3 length: 17 amino acids. Germline lookup yields CDR1 MRHNA and CDR2 SNTAGT. V lost 5 bases and J 6 bases, leaving 25 bases between the germline ends. CDR3 region: CASSTQRDPLSLPEAFF. For the CDR3, the DNA is TGTGCCAGCAGTACCCAACGGGATCCCCTATCTCTACCTGAAGCTTTCTTT.

The chain links TRBV29-1 to TRBJ1-2, with 8 positions matching TRBD1. CDR3 length: 12 amino acids. Germline V gene sequence: CDR1 SQVTM, CDR2 ANQGSEA. V lost 4 bases and J lost 7; bases outside the gene matches: 5. The CDR3 nucleotides are TGCAGCGTTGGGACAGGGCTTTCTGGCTACACCTTC. Amino acid sequence: CSVGTGLSGYTF. Based on the CDR3 plus reference TRBV29-1 and TRBJ1-2, the full variable domain is SAVISQKPSRDICQRGTSLTIQCQVDSQVTMMFWYRQQPGQSLTLIATANQGSEATYESGFVIDKFPISRPNLTFSTLTVSNMSPEDSSIYLCSVGTGLSGYTFGSGTRLTVV.

This clone was detected only a few times. V usage is TRBV6-5 and J usage is TRBJ1-2, with D unresolved. The V end was cut by 2 bases, the J end by 4 bases, with 11 bases between. From germline, CDR1 is MNHEY and CDR2 SVGAGI. The CDR3 is 14 residues long. CDR3 in amino acids: CASSYGPSGYGYTF. CDR3 sequence (DNA): TGTGCCAGCAGTTACGGCCCGTCGGGCTATGGCTACACCTTC.